Below, 9 T cell receptor beta chains from the same sample are listed, as sequenced in a study of identical twins. TCRdb independently ran MiXCR on the 5' RACE reads; one entry per CDR3 protein. Of roughly 250,000 distinct CDR3 sequences in the sample, 11% to 15% are singletons; the top ten hold around 8.3%. Sequencing used memory (CD45RO+) T cells sorted from blood. The receptors come from a woman aged 18 to 35 in good health.

The CDR3 DNA reads as TGTGCCTGGAGTGTAATGGTAGCGACCGGCGAGCAGTTCTTC. This codes for CAWSVMVATGEQFF. The genes are TRBV30 and TRBJ2-1, with a weak D call TRBD2 (5 bases). CDR1 is GTSNPN, CDR2 SVGIG, per germline (reference sequence). Trimming left V 0 bases short and J 10 bases short, with 16 bases between. The CDR3 loop spans 14 amino acids.

This clonotype appeared a few times. The V call is TRBV29-1, the J call TRBJ2-1, with TRBD2 as a possible D gene (6 bases). Germline V gives CDR1 SQVTM, CDR2 ANQGSEA. V was shortened by 7 bases and J by 5 bases, with 15 bases between the two germline ends. CDR3 length equals 13 residues. The CDR3 here is CSGGDGRNNEQFF. The CDR3, as DNA: TGCAGCGGGGGGGATGGCAGAAACAATGAGCAGTTCTTC.

This clonotype was counted a few times. V gene TRBV24-1 combines with J gene TRBJ2-2, with D maybe TRBD2 (5 bases). This CDR3 has 16 residues. The germline CDR1 and CDR2 sequences are KGHDR and SFDVKD. V lost 5 bases and J 0 bases, leaving 12 bases between the germline ends. This chain's CDR3 is CATSGGREANTGELFF. DNA for the CDR3: TGTGCCACCAGTGGTGGACGGGAAGCGAACACCGGGGAGCTGTTTTTT.

This clonotype has only a few counts. V is TRBV20-1 and J is TRBJ1-2; D might be TRBD1 (5 bases). Trimming cost V 2 bases and J 4 bases, with 11 bases left between them. CDR1 DFQATT and CDR2 SNEGSKA come from the germline V gene (reference sequence). The length of the CDR3 is 13 residues. The CDR3 spells CSARLQAGYGYTF. The CDR3 bases are TGCAGTGCTAGATTACAGGCCGGCTATGGCTACACCTTC.

The chain is built from TRBV20-1 and TRBJ2-1; the D gene is possibly TRBD2 (5 bases). Per germline, CDR1 DFQATT and CDR2 SNEGSKA (reference sequence). V lost 0 bases to trimming and J lost 5 bases, with 20 bases between them. The CDR3 contains 17 residues. The CDR3 coding sequence is TGCAGTGCTAGAGAGGTCCGGGGAAACCGAGCCAACAATGAGCAGTTCTTC. Translated, it gives CSAREVRGNRANNEQFF.

This clonotype has a handful of counts. The chain joins TRBV20-1 to TRBJ2-3; the D is unclear. The CDR3 spans 13 residues. The V gene lost 8 bases and the J gene lost 0 bases, with 12 bases spanning the gap. The germline V gene has CDR1 DFQATT and CDR2 SNEGSKA (reference sequence). The CDR3 nucleotides are TGCAGTCCCAGGATAACGAGCACAGATACGCAGTATTTT. Its protein product is CSPRITSTDTQYF.

This clonotype was counted many times. The V gene is TRBV20-1, the J gene TRBJ1-3; a weak D match, TRBD1 (6 bases). Germline CDR1 reads DFQATT; CDR2 reads SNEGSKA (reference sequence). This CDR3 contains 14 residues. Trimming cost V 5 bases and J 3 bases, with 14 bases left between them. The CDR3 DNA follows: TGCAGTGCTTGGAAGGGGGAAGGTGGAAACACCATATATTTT. Translation: CSAWKGEGGNTIYF.

This clonotype occurred many times. The gene calls are TRBV6-2 or TRBV6-3 and TRBJ2-7; no clear D gene. V was cut by 2 bases and J by 7 bases, with 6 bases left in between. The CDR3 has 11 amino acids. The germline V gene encodes CDR1 MNHEY and CDR2 SVGEGT. For the CDR3, the DNA is TGTGCCAGCAGTTACGGGCGAGAGCAGTACTTC. Translated: CASSYGREQYF.

This rearrangement joins TRBV2 to TRBJ2-2; the match to TRBD2 covers 10 bases. The V segment lost 3 bases and the J segment 4 bases; nucleotides outside the gene matches: 2. CDR1 and CDR2 from the germline V gene are SNHLY and FYNNEI. The length of the CDR3 is 15 residues. CDR3 sequence: CASSESGRATGELFF. DNA of the CDR3: TGTGCCAGCAGTGAGAGCGGGAGGGCCACCGGGGAGCTGTTTTTT. Supplemented by reference TRBV2 and TRBJ2-2, the full variable domain reads EPEVTQTPSHQVTQMGQEVILRCVPISNHLYFYWYRQILGQKVEFLVSFYNNEISEKSEIFDDQFSVERPDGSNFTLKIRSTKLEDSAMYFCASSESGRATGELFFGEGSRLTVL.